Presented here are 27 T cell receptor beta chains from one specimen sequenced in a study of blood T cell repertoires in COVID-19. Profiled with immunoSEQ multiplex PCR; TCRdb holds only in-frame clones, not every one. Of about 52,000 clones in the sample, under 85% were seen once. What was sequenced was peripheral blood. The receptors were sampled from a man between 65 and 80 years old with active COVID-19.

V gene TRBV7-2 combines with J gene TRBJ1-6; TRBD1 matches 11 bases. V shed 5 bases and J 2 bases; nucleotides not matched to a gene: 5. Germline V lookup: CDR1 SGHTA, CDR2 FQGNSA. This CDR3 comprises 17 residues. The CDR3 here is CASSPGQGATYNSPLHF. Written as DNA, the CDR3 is TGTGCCAGCAGCCCTGGACAGGGGGCAACCTATAATTCACCCCTCCACTTT.

The chain couples TRBV5-6 to TRBJ1-2; D not resolved. V was pared by 2 bases and J by 7 bases, with 12 bases between. Germline V gene sequence: CDR1 SGHDT, CDR2 YYEEEE. The CDR3 totals 13 residues. The CDR3 bases are TGTGCCAGCAGCTTCCGCAGGCTTCGTGGCTACACCTTC. It specifies CASSFRRLRGYTF.

This clone showed up just once. The chain links TRBV7-9 to TRBJ2-1; TRBD1 agrees at 10 bases. CDR3 length: 15 amino acids. The V and J ends lost 2 bases and 9 bases, in that order; junction bases with no gene match: 7. Germline values: CDR1 SEHNR, CDR2 FQNEAQ (reference sequence). Here the CDR3 DNA reads TGTGCCAGCAGCTTAATCCGACAGGGGGCAAGTGAGCAGTTCTTC. Its protein product is CASSLIRQGASEQFF. The full variable domain, completed using reference TRBV7-9 and TRBJ2-1, is DTGVSQNPRHKITKRGQNVTFRCDPISEHNRLYWYRQTLGQGPEFLTYFQNEAQLEKSRLLSDRFSAERPKGSFSTLEIQRTEQGDSAMYLCASSLIRQGASEQFFGPGTRLTVL.

This chain joins TRBV30 and TRBJ2-5, with D tentatively TRBD1 (5 bases). Trimming took 1 base from V and 7 from J, leaving 10 bases between them. The CDR3 loop spans 12 amino acids. Germline values: CDR1 GTSNPN, CDR2 SVGIG (reference sequence). CDR3 nucleotides: TGTGCCTGGAGTGCAGGGCAGGGGACCCAGTACTTC. This encodes CAWSAGQGTQYF.

A remark on this clone: One end of the junction does not line up with germline, which may come from a read error. The genes are TRBV5-6 and TRBJ1-2; perhaps TRBD1 as D (6 bases). Germline V gene data show CDR1 as SGHDT and CDR2 as YYEEEE. This CDR3 spans 14 amino acids. CDR3 sequence: CASRRSGANYGYTF. DNA of the CDR3: TGTGCCAGCAGGCGCTCAGGGGCTAATTATGGCTACACCTTC. Combining the CDR3 with reference TRBV5-6 and TRBJ1-2 gives the whole variable domain DAGVTQSPTHLIKTRGQQVTLRCSPKSGHDTVSWYQQALGQGPQFIFQYYEEEERQRGNFPDRFSGHQFPNYSSELNVNALLLGDSALYLCASRRSGANYGYTFGSGTRLTVV.

The table lists this clone with a few counts. The chain is built from TRBV4-3 and TRBJ2-2, with D perhaps matching TRBD2 (7 bases). The germline CDR1 and CDR2 sequences are LGHNA and YSLEER. The CDR3 sequence is 16 residues long. The V end was cut by 1 base, the J end by 4 bases, with 13 bases between. The CDR3 spells CASSQVGGRGTGELFF. Here the CDR3 DNA reads TGCGCCAGCAGCCAAGTCGGGGGGCGGGGCACCGGGGAGCTGTTTTTT.

V is TRBV10-1 and J is TRBJ2-7; weak D call: TRBD1 (6 bases). This CDR3 is 15 amino acids long. Trimming took 6 bases from V and 0 from J, leaving 15 bases between them. Per germline, CDR1 WNHNN and CDR2 SYGVQD (reference sequence). The CDR3 DNA is TGCGCCAGCAGCGTGTTCCGGGACACCTCCTACGAGCAGTACTTC. This encodes CASSVFRDTSYEQYF.

The V call is TRBV7-8, the J call TRBJ2-1; a possible D gene is TRBD2 (6 bases). CDR1 is SGHVS, CDR2 FQNEAQ, per germline. The CDR3 has 15 amino acids. V lost 6 bases, J lost 4 bases, and 16 bases lay in between. The CDR3 sequence: CASRYGGRGYNEQFF. The CDR3 DNA sequence: TGTGCCAGCAGATACGGGGGAAGAGGATACAATGAGCAGTTCTTC.

The DNA for the CDR3 is TGTGCCATCACCCGGACTATTGACGAATACGAGCAGTTCTTC. Translated: CAITRTIDEYEQFF. The J gene is TRBJ2-1, the V gene TRBV10-3; maybe TRBD2 (6 bases). Trimming pared 7 bases from V and 10 bases from J, leaving 20 bases between. Looked up from germline, CDR1 is ENHRY and CDR2 is SYGVKD. CDR3 length: 14 amino acids.

The chain combines TRBV30 with TRBJ2-1, with D perhaps TRBD2 (6 bases). CDR1 is GTSNPN, CDR2 SVGIG, per germline (reference sequence). The CDR3 runs to 13 residues. V lost 1 base, J lost 2 bases, and 6 bases lay in between. The CDR3 protein is CAWSGGAYNEQFF. The CDR3 DNA reads as TGTGCCTGGAGTGGGGGGGCCTACAATGAGCAGTTCTTC.

The gene calls are TRBV4-1 and TRBJ1-1; no definite D call. CDR3 length: 14 amino acids. V dropped 4 bases and J dropped 1 base, with 10 bases sitting between them. Germline CDR1 MGHRA, CDR2 YSYEKL. CDR3 protein: CASSPVLGNTEAFF. The CDR3 DNA is TGCGCCAGCAGCCCCGTCCTAGGGAACACTGAAGCTTTCTTT.

The V call is TRBV11-2, the J call TRBJ2-7; D ambiguous. Looked up from germline, CDR1 is SGHAT and CDR2 is FQNNGV. The germline V and J ends were trimmed by 0 bases and 6 bases, with 24 bases remaining between them. CDR3 length: 18 residues. CDR3 DNA: TGTGCCAGCAGCTTAGACCTTCCTCTAGGCCCCAGAAACCCCGAGCAGTACTTC. This translates into CASSLDLPLGPRNPEQYF.

The rearrangement uses TRBV13 and TRBJ1-4; 8 bases fit TRBD1. Germline trimming cut 6 bases from V and 8 bases from J; bases unmatched to any gene: 11. There are 15 residues in the CDR3. In germline, CDR1 is PRHDT, CDR2 FYEKMQ (reference sequence). This CDR3 is CASRAWGRGREKLFF. Here the CDR3 DNA reads TGTGCCAGCAGGGCCTGGGGCAGGGGGCGAGAAAAACTGTTTTTT.

The rearrangement uses TRBV28 and TRBJ1-4; tentative D call: TRBD1 (5 bases). Germline V gene lookup returns CDR1 MDHEN and CDR2 SYDVKM. The CDR3 loop spans 15 amino acids. Between the trimmed V and J ends, which lost 6 bases and 4 bases, there was a span of 15 bases. This chain's CDR3 is CASSLDKGYNEKLFF. Here the CDR3 DNA reads TGTGCCAGCAGCTTAGACAAGGGGTATAATGAAAAACTGTTTTTT.

In the case of this clone: The sample contains more than one DNA sequence encoding this CDR3. The chain uses TRBV27 and TRBJ2-7, with 8 bases lining up with TRBD1. Germline V gives CDR1 MNHEY, CDR2 SMNVEV (reference sequence). The V segment lost 6 bases and the J segment 7 bases; nucleotides outside the gene matches: 11. There are 14 residues in the CDR3. This chain's CDR3 is CASRPGQDLGEQYF. The CDR3 DNA reads TGTGCCAGCAGACCGGGACAGGATCTCGGTGAGCAGTACTTC.

V is TRBV9 and J is TRBJ2-3, with 11 bases fitting TRBD2. J gave up 0 bases and V 3 bases, and 9 bases lay outside the gene matches. The length of the CDR3 is 18 residues. CDR1 SGDLS and CDR2 YYNGEE come from the germline V gene. The CDR3 region has the DNA TGTGCCAGCAGCGAGACCGGACTAGCGGGTAAAAGCACAGATACGCAGTATTTT. It is translated as CASSETGLAGKSTDTQYF.

V is TRBV6-2 or TRBV6-3 and J is TRBJ1-6; no firm D call. The length of the CDR3 is 15 residues. In germline, CDR1 is MNHEY, CDR2 SVGEGT. Trimming cost V 1 base and J 5 bases, with 9 bases left between them. CDR3 bases: TGTGCCAGCAGTTACTATGCTCCGGATAATTCACCCCTCCACTTT. Translated, it gives CASSYYAPDNSPLHF.

This clone was counted between two and nine times. The gene calls are TRBV5-4 and TRBJ1-1, with D possibly TRBD1 on 5 matching bases. This CDR3 is built from 13 residues. CDR1 is SGHNT, CDR2 YYREEE, per germline (reference sequence). Trimming shortened V by 1 base and J by 6 bases, and 10 bases separated the two germline ends. The CDR3 spells CASSLSGLPEAFF. The DNA for the CDR3 is TGTGCCAGCAGCTTGTCAGGGCTCCCTGAAGCTTTCTTT.

The table lists this clone with a count of one. This chain uses TRBV28 with TRBJ2-7, with TRBD1 as a possible D gene (6 bases). V lost 6 bases and J lost 7, with 22 bases in between. CDR1 is MDHEN, CDR2 SYDVKM, per germline. There are 15 residues in the CDR3. The CDR3 bases are TGTGCCAGCAGCACCCTCTGGAGAGGGGGAGAAGAGCAGTACTTC. Amino acid sequence: CASSTLWRGGEEQYF.

V and J are TRBV6-2 or TRBV6-3 and TRBJ2-3; 11 bases agree with TRBD2. Germline V gene sequence: CDR1 MNHEY, CDR2 SVGEGT. The CDR3 loop spans 15 amino acids. Trimming removed 5 bases from V and 0 bases from J; junction bases left unmatched: 1. The CDR3 loop reads CASSTSGGSTDTQYF. CDR3 nucleotide sequence: TGTGCCAGCAGTACTAGCGGGGGAAGCACAGATACGCAGTATTTT.

The rearrangement joins TRBV19 to TRBJ1-2; tentative D call: TRBD1 (6 bases). Germline lookup yields CDR1 LNHDA and CDR2 SQIVND (reference sequence). V was cut by 5 bases and J by 2 bases, with 12 bases left in between. The CDR3 totals 14 residues. The CDR3 DNA reads TGTGCCAGTAGTCTCCCGACAGGAAACTATGGCTACACCTTC. Its protein is CASSLPTGNYGYTF.

The V gene is TRBV7-2, the J gene TRBJ1-3; possible D gene TRBD1, 6 bases. Germline lookup yields CDR1 SGHTA and CDR2 FQGNSA. V dropped 1 base and J dropped 8 bases, with 24 bases sitting between them. The CDR3 has 18 residues. The CDR3 bases are TGTGCCAGCAGCTTAGATAAAGGGACAACTGGCTTCCCGGACACCATATATTTT. Encoded protein: CASSLDKGTTGFPDTIYF.

The chain is built from TRBV2 and TRBJ1-5; 7 bases agree with TRBD1. J gave up 2 bases and V 6 bases, and 7 bases lay outside the gene matches. Germline CDR1 reads SNHLY; CDR2 reads FYNNEI. CDR3 size: 15 residues. CDR3 protein: CASSLLQGGNQPQHF. The DNA of the CDR3 is TGTGCCAGCAGCCTCTTGCAGGGGGGCAATCAGCCCCAGCATTTT.

The V gene is TRBV19, the J gene TRBJ1-3, with unresolved D. The CDR3 runs 17 residues. The V end was cut by 3 bases, the J end by 0 bases, with 15 bases between. CDR1 and CDR2 from the germline V gene are LNHDA and SQIVND (reference sequence). The CDR3 reads CASSIVQTSISGNTIYF. CDR3 nucleotides: TGTGCCAGTAGTATTGTACAGACGAGTATCTCTGGAAACACCATATATTTT.

The genes are TRBV4-1 and TRBJ1-1; D gene uncertain. The CDR3 totals 13 residues. CDR1 and CDR2 from the germline V gene are MGHRA and YSYEKL. The V and J ends lost 0 bases and 6 bases respectively, with 8 bases between them. The CDR3 sequence is CASSQDSKAEAFF. The CDR3 nucleotides read TGCGCCAGCAGCCAAGATAGCAAAGCTGAAGCTTTCTTT.

J is TRBJ2-3 and V is TRBV4-3, with 9 nucleotides matching TRBD2. Germline V gene sequence: CDR1 LGHNA, CDR2 YSLEER. Germline trimming cut 0 bases from V and 1 base from J; bases unmatched to any gene: 5. The CDR3 has 17 amino acids. The CDR3 DNA is TGCGCCAGCAGCCAAGATCTAGCGGGGACGGGCACAGATACGCAGTATTTT. It yields the protein CASSQDLAGTGTDTQYF.

The rearrangement links TRBV25-1 to TRBJ1-1; weak D call: TRBD1 (5 bases). The CDR3 totals 15 residues. V was pared by 8 bases and J by 2 bases, with 18 bases between. The germline CDR1 and CDR2 sequences are MGHDK and SYGVNS. The CDR3 reads CASGPGVGINTEAFF. CDR3 bases: TGTGCCAGCGGTCCGGGGGTAGGGATTAACACTGAAGCTTTCTTT.